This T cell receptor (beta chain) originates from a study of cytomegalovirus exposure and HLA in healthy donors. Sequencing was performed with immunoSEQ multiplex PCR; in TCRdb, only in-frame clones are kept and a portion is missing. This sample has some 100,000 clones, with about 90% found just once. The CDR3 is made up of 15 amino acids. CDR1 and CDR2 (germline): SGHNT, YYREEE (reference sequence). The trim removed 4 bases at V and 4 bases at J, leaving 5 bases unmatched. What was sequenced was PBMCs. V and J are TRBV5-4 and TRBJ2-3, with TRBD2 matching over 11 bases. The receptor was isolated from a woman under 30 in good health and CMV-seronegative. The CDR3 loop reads CASSLTSGRADTQYF. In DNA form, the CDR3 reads TGTGCCAGCAGCCTTACTAGCGGGAGAGCAGATACGCAGTATTTT. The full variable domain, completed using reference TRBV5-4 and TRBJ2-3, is ETGVTQSPTHLIKTRGQQVTLRCSSQSGHNTVSWYQQALGQGPQFIFQYYREEENGRGNFPPRFSGLQFPNYSSELNVNALELDDSALYLCASSLTSGRADTQYFGPGTRLTVL.